This record covers a single TCR beta chain. The sample belongs to a study of shared clonotypes between healthy human individuals. Libraries were prepared by immunoSEQ multiplex PCR; TCRdb keeps only in-frame clonotypes and omits some of them. The table shows 2 million to 2.5 million clones, with over 85% occurring only once. The trim removed 6 bases at V and 0 bases at J, leaving 5 bases unmatched. Looked up from germline, CDR1 is SGDLS and CDR2 is YYNGEE. The CDR3 totals 14 residues. The sample taken for sequencing was naive CD4+ T cells from PBMCs. Specified subset: CD45RA+ positively selected. The chain is built from TRBV9 and TRBJ1-1; 7 positions agree with TRBD1. The sequence was collected from a young man in good health. Some clones in this sample may be carry-over from other donors' samples. CDR3 DNA: TGTGCCAGCAACCGGGACAGCCTGAACACTGAAGCTTTCTTT. It translates to CASNRDSLNTEAFF.